Below, 20 T cell receptor beta chains from the same sample are listed, as sequenced in a study of T cell clonotyping in hematopoietic cell transplantation. Assay: immunoSEQ multiplex PCR; the TCRdb copy retains only in-frame clones and omits some. The table has approximately 11,000 clones, around half seen once; the top ten hold roughly 8.5%. The sequencing used PBMCs, collected 30 days after allogeneic stem cell transplant. Source of these receptors: a male patient between 50 and 60 years old who had an allogeneic stem cell transplant from an unrelated donor, so the T cells may come from the graft donor. Some clones in this sample may be carry-over from other donors' samples.

The chain has TRBV6-6 and TRBJ1-4; unclear D gene. V was trimmed by 8 bases and J by 7 bases, leaving 5 bases between them. CDR1 and CDR2 (germline): MNHNY, SVGAGI (reference sequence). This CDR3 has 10 amino acids. CDR3: CASLGEKLFF. CDR3 DNA sequence: TGTGCCAGCCTAGGTGAAAAACTGTTTTTT.

The chain links TRBV5-6 to TRBJ2-6; 7 bases fit TRBD1. The CDR3 consists of 19 residues. V shed 4 bases, J shed 0 bases, and the junction held 13 bases outside the gene matches. Germline assignment: CDR1 SGHDT and CDR2 YYEEEE. In nucleotides, the CDR3 is TGTGCCAGCAGCGAAGTAGGGGACAGCTTCAGCTCTGGGGCCAACGTCCTGACTTTC. This sequence encodes CASSEVGDSFSSGANVLTF.

This chain connects TRBV29-1 to TRBJ1-5; TRBD1 agrees at 8 bases. Germline-derived CDR1 and CDR2 are SQVTM and ANQGSEA. There are 14 residues in the CDR3. V lost 6 bases, J lost 3 bases, and 7 bases stayed unmatched. The CDR3 DNA is TGCAGCGTAGGGGGACAGGAATTCAATCAGCCCCAGCATTTT. It yields the protein CSVGGQEFNQPQHF.

The chain links TRBV25-1 to TRBJ1-6; D not resolved. V was pared by 1 base and J by 6 bases, with 10 bases between. CDR1 and CDR2 (germline): MGHDK, SYGVNS. CDR3 length: 15 residues. In DNA, the CDR3 is TGTGCCAGCAGTGAATCGTCAGAACTTAATTCACCCCTCCACTTT. This translates into CASSESSELNSPLHF.

DNA for the CDR3: TGTGCCAGCAGTGAGGGGAATGTGGCTTTCTTT. Translating it yields CASSEGNVAFF. The gene calls are TRBV6-5 and TRBJ1-1; a possible D gene is TRBD1 (5 bases). The CDR3 has 11 residues. The V gene's germline CDR1 is MNHEY and CDR2 SVGAGI. V lost 5 bases to trimming and J lost 11 bases, with 12 bases between them.

This clone turned up a few times. This chain uses TRBV7-3 with TRBJ1-2; a possible D gene is TRBD1 (6 bases). Trimming stripped 4 bases from V and 3 bases from J, with 12 bases between. Germline CDR1 and CDR2: SGHTA and FQGTGA. The CDR3 length is 14 residues. The CDR3 sequence: CASSSPGADYGYTF. DNA for the CDR3: TGTGCCAGCAGCTCCCCGGGGGCTGACTATGGCTACACCTTC.

This clone showed up just a few times. This is likely a read error, given that the CDR3 carries no conserved phenylalanine or tryptophan at its end. No DNA is shown, since the ends of the CDR3 on it are uncertain; the CDR3 is the one TCRdb lists. The rearrangement links TRBV4-1 to TRBJ1-6. Both ends counted, the CDR3 spans 8 residues. Germline V gene lookup returns CDR1 MGHRA and CDR2 YSYEKL. CDR3 residues: CASSQAGG.

V gene TRBV30 combines with J gene TRBJ2-4; D not resolved. The V end lost 3 bases, the J end lost 4 bases, and 7 bases lay between the germline ends. CDR3 length: 12 amino acids. CDR1 is GTSNPN, CDR2 SVGIG, per germline (reference sequence). In DNA, the CDR3 is TGTGCCTGGAGCCCTACTAAAAACATTCAGTACTTC. It specifies CAWSPTKNIQYF.

This chain connects TRBV30 to TRBJ1-6, with D perhaps TRBD1 (6 bases). The CDR3 spans 13 residues. Trimming took off 5 bases at V and 8 bases at J, with 13 bases between the two ends. Germline V gene sequence: CDR1 GTSNPN, CDR2 SVGIG (reference sequence). For the CDR3, the DNA is TGTGCCTGGTTAGCGGGGGGCTATTCACCCCTCCACTTT. Protein: CAWLAGGYSPLHF.

This clone was picked up a small number of times. The V and J genes are TRBV28 and TRBJ2-7, with 9 bases aligning to TRBD1. CDR3 length: 14 amino acids. V lost 6 bases, J lost 4 bases, and 7 bases stayed unmatched. Germline V lookup: CDR1 MDHEN, CDR2 SYDVKM. The CDR3 DNA sequence: TGTGCCAGCAGCCCTGGGACAGGGAGGTACGAGCAGTACTTC. Encoded protein: CASSPGTGRYEQYF. Combining the CDR3 with reference TRBV28 and TRBJ2-7 gives the whole variable domain DVKVTQSSRYLVKRTGEKVFLECVQDMDHENMFWYRQDPGLGLRLIYFSYDVKMKEKGDIPEGYSVSREKKERFSLILESASTNQTSMYLCASSPGTGRYEQYFGPGTRLTVT.

The chain combines TRBV19 with TRBJ2-4; D may be TRBD1 (5 bases). Trimming removed 5 bases at V and 0 bases at J, with 11 bases between. The CDR3 spans 15 residues. Germline V gene lookup returns CDR1 LNHDA and CDR2 SQIVND (reference sequence). The CDR3 is CASSPPGLAKNIQYF. The CDR3 nucleotides read TGTGCCAGTAGTCCACCAGGGTTAGCCAAAAACATTCAGTACTTC.

This clone occurred once. The rearrangement joins TRBV9 to TRBJ2-7; TRBD1 agrees at 10 bases. V was clipped by 4 bases and J by 2 bases; unmatched bases: 6. Germline V gene sequence: CDR1 SGDLS, CDR2 YYNGEE. This CDR3 region has 15 residues. CDR3 in amino acids: CASSLGQGGTYEQYF. The CDR3 DNA is TGTGCCAGCAGCTTAGGACAGGGGGGGACCTACGAGCAGTACTTC.

This clone was seen more than once but under ten times. The chain is built from TRBV19 and TRBJ2-5; 7 nucleotides line up with TRBD2. J was trimmed by 4 bases and V by 2 bases; bases with no gene match: 4. There are 14 residues in the CDR3. Germline V gene sequence: CDR1 LNHDA, CDR2 SQIVND (reference sequence). CDR3 protein: CASSIRLAAETQYF. The DNA for the CDR3 is TGTGCCAGTAGTATAAGACTAGCAGCAGAGACCCAGTACTTC.

In this sample, this clone turned up a few times. The rearrangement uses TRBV6-5 and TRBJ2-7; 9 bases map to TRBD1. Germline V CDR1 and CDR2: MNHEY, SVGAGI. Germline trimming cut 3 bases from V and 5 bases from J; bases unmatched to any gene: 5. CDR3 size: 14 residues. This CDR3 reads CASSYQQGANEQYF. The CDR3 DNA is TGTGCCAGCAGTTATCAACAGGGGGCCAACGAGCAGTACTTC.

This clone was detected only once. The gene calls are TRBV7-2 and TRBJ1-2; tentatively, D is TRBD1 (6 bases). Germline V gives CDR1 SGHTA, CDR2 FQGNSA. The CDR3 length is 16 residues. The ends were cut back, 5 bases at V and 3 bases at J, with 19 bases in the middle. The CDR3 DNA reads as TGTGCCAGCAGCCACGTCGTCCCGACAGGCTACTATGGCTACACCTTC. It codes for CASSHVVPTGYYGYTF.

Concerning this clone: One junction end disagrees with the germline gene, perhaps due to a read error. The chain carries TRBV28 and TRBJ1-1; D is unclear. This CDR3 region has 13 residues. In germline, CDR1 is MDHEN, CDR2 SYDVKM. The CDR3 DNA reads as TGTGCCAGCAGTTTGACGAGGAACACTGAAGCTCTCTTT. It codes for CASSLTRNTEALF.

This clone was detected only a few times. This chain joins TRBV28 and TRBJ2-3; 12 bases are shared with TRBD2. This CDR3 is built from 16 residues. The ends lost 6 bases at V and 0 bases at J; junction bases unmatched: 4. CDR1 is MDHEN and CDR2 is SYDVKM in the germline V gene. CDR3 DNA: TGTGCCAGCAGAACTAGCGGGAGGCGTAGCACAGATACGCAGTATTTT. It codes for CASRTSGRRSTDTQYF.

The rearrangement joins TRBV30 to TRBJ2-1; a weak D match, TRBD2 (6 bases). The germline V gene has CDR1 GTSNPN and CDR2 SVGIG (reference sequence). Trimming pared 0 bases from V and 7 bases from J, leaving 13 bases between. The CDR3 is 14 amino acids. The DNA of the CDR3 is TGTGCCTGGAGTGTAGGAGGGACTGCTAATGAGCAGTTCTTC. It is translated as CAWSVGGTANEQFF.

The V gene is TRBV9, the J gene TRBJ1-2, with D unresolved. Deletions cut 0 bases from V and 3 bases from J, with 6 bases between. Germline lookup yields CDR1 SGDLS and CDR2 YYNGEE. The CDR3 has 13 amino acids. CDR3 loop: CASSVVPDYGYTF. The DNA of the CDR3 is TGTGCCAGCAGCGTAGTGCCAGACTATGGCTACACCTTC.

The rearrangement links TRBV6-5 to TRBJ1-6; TRBD1 aligns across 7 bases. V trimming: 2 bases; J trimming: 10 bases; junction bases outside the gene matches: 5. Looked up from germline, CDR1 is MNHEY and CDR2 is SVGAGI. This CDR3 is built from 14 residues. The CDR3 nucleotides are TGTGCCAGCAGTTACCGACAGGGAGTCTCACCCCTCCACTTT. Translation gives CASSYRQGVSPLHF.